These 23 T cell receptor beta chains originate from one sample sequenced in a study of blood T cell repertoires in COVID-19. The assay was immunoSEQ multiplex PCR, and TCRdb's table has in-frame clones only and misses some. The table has about 43,000 clones, about 83% seen once. Material for sequencing was peripheral blood. The origin of the receptors is a man in his forties with COVID-19, enrolled during active disease.

This clone was seen a few times. The rearrangement links TRBV18 to TRBJ1-1; D may be TRBD1 (5 bases). Germline-derived CDR1 and CDR2 are KGHSH and LQKENI. The CDR3 loop spans 15 amino acids. Trimming pared 3 bases from V and 4 bases from J, leaving 15 bases between. The CDR3 here is CASSPQGGASTEAFF. As DNA, the CDR3 is TGTGCCAGCTCACCCCAAGGAGGGGCGAGCACTGAAGCTTTCTTT. The full variable domain, completed using reference TRBV18 and TRBJ1-1, is NAGVMQNPRHLVRRRGQEARLRCSPMKGHSHVYWYRQLPEEGLKFMVYLQKENIIDESGMPKERFSAEFPKEGPSILRIQQVVRGDSAAYFCASSPQGGASTEAFFGQGTRLTVV.

The chain uses TRBV29-1 and TRBJ1-1; D not resolved. The CDR3 runs 10 residues. CDR1 SQVTM and CDR2 ANQGSEA come from the germline V gene. The ends were cut back, 7 bases at V and 3 bases at J, with 6 bases in the middle. The CDR3 DNA follows: TGCAGCGCCGGAGACACTGAAGCTTTCTTT. As protein: CSAGDTEAFF.

This clone was seen a single time. The chain has TRBV5-1 and TRBJ2-7; 10 bases are shared with TRBD2. There are 15 residues in the CDR3. Germline-derived CDR1 and CDR2 are SGHRS and YFSETQ. Trimming at V came to 3 bases and at J to 6 bases, leaving 9 bases not matched to a gene. The CDR3 nucleotides read TGCGCCAGCAGCTCAAAAGCGGGAGGGCCCAGCGAGCAGTACTTC. This sequence encodes CASSSKAGGPSEQYF.

The chain employs TRBV5-1 and TRBJ2-2, with 10 bases fitting TRBD2. CDR3 size: 17 residues. The germline gives CDR1 SGHRS, CDR2 YFSETQ. V gave up 0 bases and J gave up 5 bases; unmatched junction bases: 7. The CDR3 here is CASSLALAGVVTGELFF. The CDR3 bases are TGCGCCAGCAGCTTGGCTCTAGCGGGAGTAGTTACCGGGGAGCTGTTTTTT.

The rearrangement links TRBV19 to TRBJ1-2, with D tentatively TRBD1 (6 bases). CDR1 is LNHDA and CDR2 is SQIVND in the germline V gene (reference sequence). V dropped 2 bases and J dropped 2 bases, with 12 bases sitting between them. CDR3 length: 15 amino acids. The CDR3 reads CASSINQGPNYGYTF. The CDR3 region has the DNA TGTGCCAGTAGTATAAATCAGGGGCCAAACTATGGCTACACCTTC.

This clone was seen a handful of times. The chain has TRBV19 and TRBJ2-3, with D hard to call. CDR1 is LNHDA, CDR2 SQIVND, per germline (reference sequence). The CDR3 has 15 residues. Trimming stripped 1 base from V and 4 bases from J, with 12 bases between. Written as DNA, the CDR3 is TGTGCCAGTAGTATAGCGGGTAGAACGGCAGATACGCAGTATTTT. Encoded protein: CASSIAGRTADTQYF.

J is TRBJ1-4 and V is TRBV28; possibly TRBD1 for D (5 bases). Germline loops: CDR1 MDHEN, CDR2 SYDVKM. This CDR3 region has 15 residues. The ends were cut back, 8 bases at V and 8 bases at J, with 21 bases in the middle. The CDR3, as DNA: TGTGCCAGCCGAAGGGGCAGGACCGCAAGAGAAAAACTGTTTTTT. It yields the protein CASRRGRTAREKLFF.

This chain links TRBV2 with TRBJ2-2; 10 bases are shared with TRBD1. From germline, CDR1 is SNHLY and CDR2 FYNNEI. This CDR3 is 15 amino acids long. The V segment lost 6 bases and the J segment 4 bases; nucleotides outside the gene matches: 5. In DNA form, the CDR3 reads TGTGCCAGCAGGTCTCGGACAGGGGGCACCGGGGAGCTGTTTTTT. Translation gives CASRSRTGGTGELFF.

The CDR3 bases are TGTGCCAGCAGTCCCCCGCAGGCGCTTATCTACGAGCAGTACTTC. Its protein is CASSPPQALIYEQYF. V usage is TRBV6-5 and J usage is TRBJ2-7; no clear D. Trimming took off 5 bases at V and 3 bases at J, with 17 bases between the two ends. Germline values: CDR1 MNHEY, CDR2 SVGAGI. This CDR3 has 15 amino acids.

The V and J genes are TRBV7-8 and TRBJ2-1; D unresolved. Trimming removed 7 bases from V and 0 bases from J, with 13 bases in between. The V gene's germline CDR1 is SGHVS and CDR2 FQNEAQ. The CDR3 has 15 amino acids. Here the CDR3 reads CASTKSRSSYNEQFF. CDR3 nucleotides: TGTGCCAGCACGAAATCTAGGAGCTCCTACAATGAGCAGTTCTTC.

The genes are TRBV25-1 and TRBJ1-2, with 8 nucleotides matching TRBD1. V lost 6 bases and J lost 0; bases outside the gene matches: 3. Germline CDR1 and CDR2: MGHDK and SYGVNS. This CDR3 spans 14 amino acids. The CDR3 here is CASRTGGANYGYTF. The CDR3 DNA is TGTGCCAGCAGAACAGGGGGAGCTAACTATGGCTACACCTTC.

In its sample, this clone was seen once. The rearrangement uses TRBV5-1 and TRBJ2-5; the match to TRBD1 covers 7 bases. This CDR3 is 14 amino acids long. V shed 0 bases, J shed 5 bases, and the junction held 4 bases outside the gene matches. The germline CDR1 and CDR2 sequences are SGHRS and YFSETQ. The CDR3 reads CASSLVFRGETQYF. The CDR3 DNA reads TGCGCCAGCAGCTTGGTGTTCAGGGGGGAGACCCAGTACTTC.

V is TRBV4-1 and J is TRBJ2-5, with 10 bases fitting TRBD2. Germline V gene lookup returns CDR1 MGHRA and CDR2 YSYEKL. CDR3 size: 15 residues. V was clipped by 2 bases and J by 1 base; unmatched bases: 1. The CDR3 is CASSQLAGVQETQYF. In nucleotides, the CDR3 is TGCGCCAGCAGCCAACTAGCGGGGGTCCAAGAGACCCAGTACTTC.

This clone was seen more than once but under ten times. The chain joins TRBV2 to TRBJ2-1; D is undetermined. Per the germline V gene, CDR1 is SNHLY and CDR2 is FYNNEI. The CDR3 is 16 amino acids. The V and J ends lost 2 bases and 0 bases respectively, with 11 bases between them. The CDR3 loop is CASSERTKSSYNEQFF. The CDR3 DNA reads TGTGCCAGCAGTGAACGTACAAAAAGCTCCTACAATGAGCAGTTCTTC.

This clone appeared a few times. V and J are TRBV27 and TRBJ2-2; D may be TRBD2 (6 bases). This CDR3 region has 17 residues. V was trimmed by 5 bases and J by 0 bases, leaving 16 bases between them. Germline V lookup: CDR1 MNHEY, CDR2 SMNVEV (reference sequence). In DNA, the CDR3 is TGTGCCAGCAGTACAATACTAGCCAGAGCGAACACCGGGGAGCTGTTTTTT. This encodes CASSTILARANTGELFF.

The chain recombines TRBV7-9 with TRBJ1-5, with D unresolved. The CDR3 is made up of 12 amino acids. Germline-derived CDR1 and CDR2 are SEHNR and FQNEAQ (reference sequence). Trimming pared 1 base from V and 13 bases from J, leaving 11 bases between. CDR3 DNA: TGTGCCAGCAGCTTAGGCCTAGCCACTCAGCATTTT. Its translation: CASSLGLATQHF.

This clone was found once. The gene calls are TRBV28 and TRBJ1-4; 7 nucleotides match TRBD1. V lost 5 bases, J lost 11 bases, and 8 bases stayed unmatched. Germline V gene sequence: CDR1 MDHEN, CDR2 SYDVKM. This CDR3 is built from 13 residues. The CDR3 nucleotides are TGTGCCAGCAGTACAGGGGTATTGTGGAAACTGTTTTTT. As protein: CASSTGVLWKLFF.

The chain recombines TRBV5-1 with TRBJ2-2; TRBD2 matches 8 bases. Germline CDR1 is SGHRS and CDR2 is YFSETQ. After removal of 1 base from V and 8 bases from J, the junction contained 7 bases not matched to a gene. This CDR3 is 15 amino acids long. Here the CDR3 reads CASSLFAGGSGELFF. CDR3 coding DNA: TGCGCCAGCAGCTTGTTTGCGGGAGGATCTGGGGAGCTGTTTTTT.

The chain is built from TRBV10-2 and TRBJ2-1; D is perhaps TRBD1 (6 bases). The CDR3 spans 12 residues. Germline values: CDR1 WSHSY, CDR2 SAAADI. V was shortened by 6 bases and J by 9 bases, with 12 bases between the two germline ends. CDR3 DNA sequence: TGCGCCAGCAGGGCAGGGGTTTCTGAGCAGTTCTTC. Translation gives CASRAGVSEQFF.

This clone has only a few counts. This chain joins TRBV11-2 and TRBJ2-3, with D possibly TRBD1 on 5 matching bases. Germline V lookup: CDR1 SGHAT, CDR2 FQNNGV. With 4 bases removed from V and 2 bases from J, the gap between germline ends came to 16 bases. The CDR3 sequence is 16 residues long. The CDR3 here is CASSSQETSFTDTQYF. CDR3 nucleotide sequence: TGTGCCAGCAGCTCACAGGAAACCTCCTTCACAGATACGCAGTATTTT.

The gene calls are TRBV3-1 (or the pseudogene TRBV3-2) and TRBJ1-2; 8 bases agree with TRBD1. Losses at the gene ends were 3 bases for V and 8 bases for J; bases not matched to a gene: 11. CDR3 length: 15 amino acids. Germline V lookup: CDR1 LGHDT, CDR2 YNNKEL (reference sequence). The CDR3 DNA is TGTGCCAGCAGCCAGAGAGGACAGGGAGTGCGAGGCTACACCTTC. The encoded protein is CASSQRGQGVRGYTF.

This clone showed up just once. This sequence joins TRBV7-9 and TRBJ2-4; D may be TRBD2 (6 bases). V shed 2 bases and J shed 6 bases, with 14 bases lying between them. Germline CDR1 and CDR2: SEHNR and FQNEAQ (reference sequence). The CDR3 sequence is 15 residues long. The CDR3 sequence is CASSLSGTEGNIQYF. The DNA of the CDR3 is TGTGCCAGCAGCTTATCTGGGACGGAGGGAAACATTCAGTACTTC.

The chain links TRBV7-9 to TRBJ2-7; 9 positions agree with TRBD1. With V trimmed by 5 bases and J by 7 bases, 9 bases remained unmatched. This CDR3 has 14 residues. Germline CDR1 is SEHNR and CDR2 is FQNEAQ (reference sequence). The CDR3 loop reads CASSPAQGAGEQYF. The CDR3 coding sequence is TGTGCCAGCAGCCCGGCACAGGGGGCTGGGGAGCAGTACTTC.